The clone carrying this T cell receptor (beta chain) has only a few counts. Its target is not known. This specimen comes from a study of CD8 T cells in ankylosing spondylitis. Scientists made TCR beta libraries using quantitative 5'-RACE with molecular barcodes. From the 5' RACE reads, TCRdb called clonotypes with MiXCR, one entry per CDR3 protein. The table includes some 840,000 distinct CDR3 sequences, about 12% detected once. V dropped 5 bases and J dropped 11 bases, with 24 bases sitting between them. CDR1 is SGHRS, CDR2 YFSETQ, per germline. The CDR3 extends over 15 amino acids. Study-level findings and limits: Both synovial fluid and blood in reactive arthritis had previously been reported to carry some motif variants. Several highly homologous variants formed a TCR beta motif that appeared characteristic of ankylosing spondylitis blood. There was reportedly significant enrichment of clones that were disease-linked in matched ankylosing spondylitis synovial fluid.

The V call is TRBV5-1, the J call TRBJ2-3, with D possibly being TRBD2 (5 bases). The sequence was collected from a male donor with ankylosing spondylitis. The sample taken for sequencing was blood, either unsorted or a sorted T cell fraction (not recorded which). The CDR3 sequence: CASSSGSASPDRQYF. Here the CDR3 DNA reads TGCGCCAGCAGTTCTGGATCGGCTAGCCCAGACCGGCAGTATTTT.